Described below is a single T cell receptor (beta chain) sequence and its context. These data come from a study of response to subunit inactivated influenza vaccine. One entry per CDR3 protein results from TCRdb running MiXCR on the RT-PCR reads. The table lists 160,000 or so distinct CDR3 sequences, around 9.9% of them singletons. The receptor was isolated from a middle-aged man who received an inactivated influenza vaccine. The sequenced sample was non-naive T cells sorted from PBMCs, obtained about 40 days after vaccination.

As DNA, the CDR3 is TGCAGCGTCGGGACTTCGTCCTACGAGCAGTACTTC. Translated, it gives CSVGTSSYEQYF. The chain employs TRBV29-1 and TRBJ2-7; tentative D call: TRBD2 (6 bases). V was trimmed by 6 bases and J by 1 base, leaving 10 bases between them. Per germline, CDR1 SQVTM and CDR2 ANQGSEA. This CDR3 region has 12 residues.